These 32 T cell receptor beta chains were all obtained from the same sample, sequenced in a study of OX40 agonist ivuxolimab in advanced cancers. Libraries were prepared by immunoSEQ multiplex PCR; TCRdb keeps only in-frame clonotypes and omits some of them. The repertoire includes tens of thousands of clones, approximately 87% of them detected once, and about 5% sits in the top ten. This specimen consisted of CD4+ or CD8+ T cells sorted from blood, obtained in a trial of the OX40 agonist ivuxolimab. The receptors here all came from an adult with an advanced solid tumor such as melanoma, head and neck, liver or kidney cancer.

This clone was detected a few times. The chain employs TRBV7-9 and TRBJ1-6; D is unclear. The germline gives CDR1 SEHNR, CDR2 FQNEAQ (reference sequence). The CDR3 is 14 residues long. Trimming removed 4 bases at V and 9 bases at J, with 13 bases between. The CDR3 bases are TGTGCCAGCAGCTCCTACAGTAGGCCTTCACCCCTCCACTTT. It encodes CASSSYSRPSPLHF.

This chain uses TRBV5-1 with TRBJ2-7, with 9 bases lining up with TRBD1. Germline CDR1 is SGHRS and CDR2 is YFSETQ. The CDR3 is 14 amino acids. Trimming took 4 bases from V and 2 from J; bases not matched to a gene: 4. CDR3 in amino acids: CASSQGQGTYEQYF. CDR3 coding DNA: TGCGCCAGCAGCCAGGGACAGGGCACCTACGAGCAGTACTTC.

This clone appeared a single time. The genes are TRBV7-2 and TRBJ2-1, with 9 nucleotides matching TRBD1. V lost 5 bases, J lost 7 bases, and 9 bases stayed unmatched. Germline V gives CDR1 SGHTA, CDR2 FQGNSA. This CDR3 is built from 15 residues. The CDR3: CASSVTGGAWNEQFF. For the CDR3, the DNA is TGTGCCAGCAGCGTTACAGGGGGCGCTTGGAATGAGCAGTTCTTC.

The CDR3 DNA reads as TGTGCCGGGGCAAAGGGTATTAACGGGGAGCTGTTTTTT. Encoded protein: CAGAKGINGELFF. The genes are TRBV6-5 and TRBJ2-2, with D perhaps TRBD1 (5 bases). The CDR3 is made up of 13 amino acids. V was cut by 11 bases and J by 7 bases, with 17 bases left in between. Germline V gene sequence: CDR1 MNHEY, CDR2 SVGAGI.

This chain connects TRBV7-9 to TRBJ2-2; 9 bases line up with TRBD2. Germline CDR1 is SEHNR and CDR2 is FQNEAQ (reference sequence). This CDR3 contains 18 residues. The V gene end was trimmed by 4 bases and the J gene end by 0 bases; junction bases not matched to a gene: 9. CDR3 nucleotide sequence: TGTGCCAGCAGCTCGACTAGCGGTAAAATAACGAACACCGGGGAGCTGTTTTTT. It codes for CASSSTSGKITNTGELFF.

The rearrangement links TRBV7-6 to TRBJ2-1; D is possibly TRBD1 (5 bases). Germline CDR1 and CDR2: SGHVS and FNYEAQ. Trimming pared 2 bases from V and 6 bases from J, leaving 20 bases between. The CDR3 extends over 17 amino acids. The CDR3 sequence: CASSLLTSAPRGNEQFF. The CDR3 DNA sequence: TGTGCCAGCAGCTTACTAACGTCCGCTCCTAGGGGCAATGAGCAGTTCTTC.

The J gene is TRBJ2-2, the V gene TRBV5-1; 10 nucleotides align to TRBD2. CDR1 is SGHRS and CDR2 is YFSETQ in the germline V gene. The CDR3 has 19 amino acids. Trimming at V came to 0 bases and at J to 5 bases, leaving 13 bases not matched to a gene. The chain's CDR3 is CASSLEVSLAGVGTGELFF. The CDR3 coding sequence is TGCGCCAGCAGCTTGGAGGTCAGTCTAGCGGGAGTAGGTACCGGGGAGCTGTTTTTT.

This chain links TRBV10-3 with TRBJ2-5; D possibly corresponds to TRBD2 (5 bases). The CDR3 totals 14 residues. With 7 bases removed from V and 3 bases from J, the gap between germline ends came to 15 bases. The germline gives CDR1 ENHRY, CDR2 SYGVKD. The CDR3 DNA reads TGTGCCATCAACTCCCGGCCCGGGGAAGAGACCCAGTACTTC. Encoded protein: CAINSRPGEETQYF.

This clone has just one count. CDR3 protein: CASSPIGIHHNYGYTF. CDR3 bases: TGTGCCAGCAGCCCTATTGGAATACACCATAACTATGGCTACACCTTC. V and J are TRBV7-9 and TRBJ1-2; no definite D call. The CDR3 has 16 residues. V lost 5 bases to trimming and J lost 1 base, with 17 bases between them. Per germline, CDR1 SEHNR and CDR2 FQNEAQ (reference sequence).

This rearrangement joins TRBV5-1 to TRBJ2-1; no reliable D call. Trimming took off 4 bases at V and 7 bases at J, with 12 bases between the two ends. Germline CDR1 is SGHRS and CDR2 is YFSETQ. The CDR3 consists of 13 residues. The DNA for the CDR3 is TGCGCCAGCAGCCCCTCTAGGTGGAATGAGCAGTTCTTC. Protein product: CASSPSRWNEQFF.

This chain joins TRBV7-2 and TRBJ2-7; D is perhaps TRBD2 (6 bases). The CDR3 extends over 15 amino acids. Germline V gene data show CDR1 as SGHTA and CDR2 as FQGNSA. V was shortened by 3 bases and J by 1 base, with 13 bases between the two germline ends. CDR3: CASSLGYGGSYEQYF. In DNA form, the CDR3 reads TGTGCCAGCAGCTTGGGTTACGGGGGTTCCTACGAGCAGTACTTC.

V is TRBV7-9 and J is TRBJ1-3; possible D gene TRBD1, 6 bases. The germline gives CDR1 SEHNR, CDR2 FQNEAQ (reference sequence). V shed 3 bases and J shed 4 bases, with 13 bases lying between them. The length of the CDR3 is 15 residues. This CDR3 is CASSFGQGSGNTIYF. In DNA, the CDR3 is TGTGCCAGCAGCTTCGGCCAGGGGTCCGGAAACACCATATATTTT.

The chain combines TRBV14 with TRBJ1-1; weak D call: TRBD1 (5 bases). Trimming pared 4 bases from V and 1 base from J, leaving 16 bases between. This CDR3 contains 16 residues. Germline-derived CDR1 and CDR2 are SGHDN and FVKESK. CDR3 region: CASSRGWGGQNTEAFF. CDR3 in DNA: TGTGCCAGCAGCCGCGGATGGGGCGGACAGAACACTGAAGCTTTCTTT.

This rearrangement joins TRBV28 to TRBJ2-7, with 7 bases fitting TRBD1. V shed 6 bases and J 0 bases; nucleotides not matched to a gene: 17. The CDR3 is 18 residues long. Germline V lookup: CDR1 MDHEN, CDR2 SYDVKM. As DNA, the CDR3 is TGTGCCAGCAGCGGTACCAAGAACAGGGGCGATTTCTCCTACGAGCAGTACTTC. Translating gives CASSGTKNRGDFSYEQYF.

This chain's CDR3 is CASLLAYNSPLHF. The CDR3 DNA reads as TGTGCCAGCCTCCTCGCCTATAATTCACCCCTCCACTTT. The gene calls are TRBV7-2 and TRBJ1-6; no clear D. The CDR3 consists of 13 residues. Trimming removed 8 bases from V and 2 bases from J, with 7 bases in between. Germline-derived CDR1 and CDR2 are SGHTA and FQGNSA.

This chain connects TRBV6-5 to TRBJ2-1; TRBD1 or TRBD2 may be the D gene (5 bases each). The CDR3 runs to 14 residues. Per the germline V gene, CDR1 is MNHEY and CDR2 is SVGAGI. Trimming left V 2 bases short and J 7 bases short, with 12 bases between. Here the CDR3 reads CASSYGWGSNEQFF. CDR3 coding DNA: TGTGCCAGCAGTTACGGGTGGGGGTCGAATGAGCAGTTCTTC.

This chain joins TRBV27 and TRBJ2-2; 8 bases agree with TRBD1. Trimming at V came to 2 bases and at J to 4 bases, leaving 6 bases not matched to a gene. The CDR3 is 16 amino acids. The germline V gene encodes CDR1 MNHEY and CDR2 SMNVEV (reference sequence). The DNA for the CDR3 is TGTGCCAGCAGTTTAGAGACAGGGGTCATCACCGGGGAGCTGTTTTTT. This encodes CASSLETGVITGELFF.

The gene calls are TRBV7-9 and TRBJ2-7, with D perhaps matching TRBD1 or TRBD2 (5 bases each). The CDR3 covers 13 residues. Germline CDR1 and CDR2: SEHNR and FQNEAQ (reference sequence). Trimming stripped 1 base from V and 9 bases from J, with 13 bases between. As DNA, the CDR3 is TGTGCCAGCAGCTTAGGTTCCGGGACCCCGCAGTACTTC. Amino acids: CASSLGSGTPQYF.

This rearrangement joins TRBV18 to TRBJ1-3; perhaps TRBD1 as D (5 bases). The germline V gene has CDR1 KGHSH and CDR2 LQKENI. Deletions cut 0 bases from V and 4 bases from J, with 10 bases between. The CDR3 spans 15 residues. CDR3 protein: CASSPPTGLGNTIYF. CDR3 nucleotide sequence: TGTGCCAGCTCACCACCGACGGGGCTCGGAAACACCATATATTTT.

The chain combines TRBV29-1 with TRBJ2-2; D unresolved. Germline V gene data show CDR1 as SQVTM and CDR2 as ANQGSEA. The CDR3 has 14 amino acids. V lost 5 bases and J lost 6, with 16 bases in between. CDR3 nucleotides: TGCAGCGTTAGGGCCCCCGGGCCGGCCGGGGAGCTGTTTTTT. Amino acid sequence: CSVRAPGPAGELFF.

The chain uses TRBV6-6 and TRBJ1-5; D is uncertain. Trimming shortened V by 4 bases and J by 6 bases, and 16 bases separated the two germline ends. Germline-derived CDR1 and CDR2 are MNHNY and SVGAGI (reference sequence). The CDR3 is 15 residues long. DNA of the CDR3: TGTGCCAGCAGTTCTGACTCCTTACTCGCTCAGCCCCAGCATTTT. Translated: CASSSDSLLAQPQHF.

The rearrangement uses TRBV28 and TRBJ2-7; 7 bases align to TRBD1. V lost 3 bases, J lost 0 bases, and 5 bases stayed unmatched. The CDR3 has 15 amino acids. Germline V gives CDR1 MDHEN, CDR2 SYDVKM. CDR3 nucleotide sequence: TGTGCCAGCAGTTTGCGAGGGACAGCCTCCTACGAGCAGTACTTC. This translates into CASSLRGTASYEQYF.

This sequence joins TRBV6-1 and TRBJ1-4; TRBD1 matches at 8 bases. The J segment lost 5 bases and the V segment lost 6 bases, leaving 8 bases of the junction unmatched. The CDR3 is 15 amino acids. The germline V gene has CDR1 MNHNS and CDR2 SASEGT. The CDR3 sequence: CASSVNRGMNEKLFF. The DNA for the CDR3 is TGTGCCAGCAGCGTTAACAGGGGGATGAATGAAAAACTGTTTTTT.

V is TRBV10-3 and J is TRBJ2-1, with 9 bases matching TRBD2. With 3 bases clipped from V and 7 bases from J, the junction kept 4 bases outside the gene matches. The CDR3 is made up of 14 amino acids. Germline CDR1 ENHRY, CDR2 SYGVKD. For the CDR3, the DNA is TGTGCCATCAGTGATAGCGGGAGTGGTAATGAGCAGTTCTTC. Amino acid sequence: CAISDSGSGNEQFF.

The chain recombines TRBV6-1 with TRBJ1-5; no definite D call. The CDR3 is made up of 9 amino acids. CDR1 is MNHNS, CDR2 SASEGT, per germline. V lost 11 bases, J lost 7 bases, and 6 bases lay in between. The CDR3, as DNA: TGTGCCCGAAACCAGCCCCAGCATTTT. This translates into CARNQPQHF.

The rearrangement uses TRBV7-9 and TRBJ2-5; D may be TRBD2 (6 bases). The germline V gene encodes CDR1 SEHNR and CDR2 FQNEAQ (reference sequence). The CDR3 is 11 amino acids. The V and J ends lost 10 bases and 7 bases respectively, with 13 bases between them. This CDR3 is CATPGTGTQYF. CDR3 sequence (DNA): TGTGCCACCCCCGGGACTGGGACCCAGTACTTC. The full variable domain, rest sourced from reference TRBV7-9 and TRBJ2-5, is DTGVSQNPRHKITKRGQNVTFRCDPISEHNRLYWYRQTLGQGPEFLTYFQNEAQLEKSRLLSDRFSAERPKGSFSTLEIQRTEQGDSAMYLCATPGTGTQYFGPGTRLLVL.

CDR3 protein: CATSRWVSSGNTIYF. CDR3 DNA sequence: TGTGCCACCAGTCGTTGGGTGTCCTCTGGAAACACCATATATTTT. This rearrangement joins TRBV15 to TRBJ1-3; D gene unclear. The V and J ends lost 6 bases and 0 bases respectively, with 12 bases between them. This CDR3 is 15 amino acids long. Germline CDR1 and CDR2: LNHNV and YYDKDF (reference sequence). The entire variable domain, with the rest obtained from reference TRBV15 and TRBJ1-3, is as follows: DAMVIQNPRYQVTQFGKPVTLSCSQTLNHNVMYWYQQKSSQAPKLLFHYYDKDFNNEADTPDNFQSRRPNTSFCFLDIRSPGLGDTAMYLCATSRWVSSGNTIYFGEGSWLTVV.

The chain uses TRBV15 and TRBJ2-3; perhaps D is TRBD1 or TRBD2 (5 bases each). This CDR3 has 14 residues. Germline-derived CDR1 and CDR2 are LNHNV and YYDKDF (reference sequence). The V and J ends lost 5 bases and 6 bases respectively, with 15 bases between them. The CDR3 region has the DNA TGTGCCACCAGCCGCCGGGACCTTGGGGATACGCAGTATTTT. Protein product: CATSRRDLGDTQYF.

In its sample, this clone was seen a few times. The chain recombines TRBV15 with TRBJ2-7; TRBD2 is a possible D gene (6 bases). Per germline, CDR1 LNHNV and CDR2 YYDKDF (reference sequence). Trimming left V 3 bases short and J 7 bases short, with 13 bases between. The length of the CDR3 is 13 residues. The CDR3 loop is CATSRDYRAEQYF. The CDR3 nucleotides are TGTGCCACCAGCAGGGACTACCGGGCAGAGCAGTACTTC.

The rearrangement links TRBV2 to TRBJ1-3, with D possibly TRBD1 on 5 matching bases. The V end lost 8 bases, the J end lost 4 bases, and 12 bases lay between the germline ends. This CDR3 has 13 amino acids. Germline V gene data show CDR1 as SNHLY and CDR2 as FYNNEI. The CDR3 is CASGDPPGNTIYF. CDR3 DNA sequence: TGTGCCAGCGGGGACCCACCGGGAAACACCATATATTTT.

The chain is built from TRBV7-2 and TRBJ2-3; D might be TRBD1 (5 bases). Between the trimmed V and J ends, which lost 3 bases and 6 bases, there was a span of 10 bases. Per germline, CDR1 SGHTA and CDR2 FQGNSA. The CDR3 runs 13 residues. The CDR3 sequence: CASSFQGADTQYF. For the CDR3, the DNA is TGTGCCAGCAGCTTTCAGGGTGCGGATACGCAGTATTTT.

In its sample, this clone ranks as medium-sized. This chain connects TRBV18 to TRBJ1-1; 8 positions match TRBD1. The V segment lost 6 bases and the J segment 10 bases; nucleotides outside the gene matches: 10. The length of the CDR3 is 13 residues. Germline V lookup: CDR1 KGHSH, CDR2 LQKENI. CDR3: CASSLDRGGVAFF. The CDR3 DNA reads TGTGCCAGCTCCCTCGACAGGGGAGGAGTAGCTTTCTTT.